Reported below is one TCR beta chain. This sample was included in a study of shared clonotypes between healthy human individuals. Trimming cost V 6 bases and J 6 bases; bases outside gene matches: 3. The germline V gene has CDR1 ENHRY and CDR2 SYGVKD. This CDR3 has 12 amino acids. Only in-frame clones appear in the TCRdb table, and some are missing; sequencing was by immunoSEQ multiplex PCR. Of 150,000 to 200,000 clones in the sample, just under 95% were seen once. The source is a woman aged 25-40 years in good health. The chain combines TRBV10-3 with TRBJ1-1; 8 nucleotides match TRBD1. The sequencing input was naive CD4+ T cells sorted from blood. Subset given: CD45RA+ positively selected. The CDR3 DNA is TGTGCCATCAGGCAGGGGGCCTCTGAAGCTTTCTTT. Protein product: CAIRQGASEAFF.